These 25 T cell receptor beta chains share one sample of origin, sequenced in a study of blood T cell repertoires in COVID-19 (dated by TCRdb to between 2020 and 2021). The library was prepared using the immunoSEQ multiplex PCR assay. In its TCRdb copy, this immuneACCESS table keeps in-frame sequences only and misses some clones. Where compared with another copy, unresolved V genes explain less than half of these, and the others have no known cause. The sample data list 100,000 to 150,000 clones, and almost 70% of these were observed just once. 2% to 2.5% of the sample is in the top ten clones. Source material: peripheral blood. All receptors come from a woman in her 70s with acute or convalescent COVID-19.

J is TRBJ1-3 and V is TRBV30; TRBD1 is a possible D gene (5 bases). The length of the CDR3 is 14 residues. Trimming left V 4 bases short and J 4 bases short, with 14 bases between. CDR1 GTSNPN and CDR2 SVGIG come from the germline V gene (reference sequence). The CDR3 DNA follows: TGTGCCTGGAACCGGGGGGGGTCCGGAAACACCATATATTTT. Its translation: CAWNRGGSGNTIYF.

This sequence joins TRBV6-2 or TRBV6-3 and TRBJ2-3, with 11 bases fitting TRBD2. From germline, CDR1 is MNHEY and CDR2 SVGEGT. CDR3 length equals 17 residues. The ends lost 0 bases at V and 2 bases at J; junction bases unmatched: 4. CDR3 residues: CASSYSLAGGPTDTQYF. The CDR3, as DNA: TGTGCCAGCAGTTACTCTTTAGCGGGAGGGCCCACAGATACGCAGTATTTT.

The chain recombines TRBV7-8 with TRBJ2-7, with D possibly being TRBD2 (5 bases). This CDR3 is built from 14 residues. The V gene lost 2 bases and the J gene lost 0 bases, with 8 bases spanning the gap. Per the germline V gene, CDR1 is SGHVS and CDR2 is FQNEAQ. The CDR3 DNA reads TGTGCCAGCAGCTTAAGTGGACTCTCCTACGAGCAGTACTTC. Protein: CASSLSGLSYEQYF.

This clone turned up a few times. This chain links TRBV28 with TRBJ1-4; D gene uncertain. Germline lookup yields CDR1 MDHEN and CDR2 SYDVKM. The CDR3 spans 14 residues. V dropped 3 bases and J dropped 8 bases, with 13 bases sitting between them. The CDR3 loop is CASSFLAVGEKLFF. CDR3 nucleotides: TGTGCCAGCAGTTTTTTGGCGGTTGGCGAAAAACTGTTTTTT.

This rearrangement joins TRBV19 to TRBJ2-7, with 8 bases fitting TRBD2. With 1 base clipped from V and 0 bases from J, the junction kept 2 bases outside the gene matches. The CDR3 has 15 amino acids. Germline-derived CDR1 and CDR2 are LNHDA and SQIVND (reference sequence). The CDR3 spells CASSIVAGSSYEQYF. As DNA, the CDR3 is TGTGCCAGTAGTATAGTAGCGGGAAGCTCCTACGAGCAGTACTTC.

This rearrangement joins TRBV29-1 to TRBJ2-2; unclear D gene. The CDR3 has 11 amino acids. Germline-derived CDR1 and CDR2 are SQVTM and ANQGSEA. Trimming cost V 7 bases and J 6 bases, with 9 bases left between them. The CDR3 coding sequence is TGCAGCGCCGGTGAGGCCGGGGAGCTGTTTTTT. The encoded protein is CSAGEAGELFF.

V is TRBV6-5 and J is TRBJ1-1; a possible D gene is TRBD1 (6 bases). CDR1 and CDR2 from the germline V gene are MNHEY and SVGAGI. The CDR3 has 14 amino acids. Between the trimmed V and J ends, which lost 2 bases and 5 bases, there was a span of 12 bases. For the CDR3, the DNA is TGTGCCAGCAGTTACGGACAGAGGTTGACTGAAGCTTTCTTT. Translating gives CASSYGQRLTEAFF.

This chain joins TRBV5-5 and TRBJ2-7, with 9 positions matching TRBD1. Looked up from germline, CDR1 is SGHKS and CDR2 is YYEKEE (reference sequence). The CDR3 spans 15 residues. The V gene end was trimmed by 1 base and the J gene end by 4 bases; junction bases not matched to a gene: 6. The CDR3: CASSLMGQGKYEQYF. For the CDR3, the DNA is TGTGCCAGCAGCTTGATGGGACAGGGCAAATACGAGCAGTACTTC.

The DNA of the CDR3 is TGTGCCAGCAGCCCAGACAGGGGGGGCTATGGCTACACCTTC. Encoded protein: CASSPDRGGYGYTF. This chain links TRBV11-2 with TRBJ1-2; 9 positions match TRBD1. CDR3 length equals 14 residues. Per the germline V gene, CDR1 is SGHAT and CDR2 is FQNNGV. Unmatched junction bases numbered 5, after V lost 5 bases and J lost 4 bases.

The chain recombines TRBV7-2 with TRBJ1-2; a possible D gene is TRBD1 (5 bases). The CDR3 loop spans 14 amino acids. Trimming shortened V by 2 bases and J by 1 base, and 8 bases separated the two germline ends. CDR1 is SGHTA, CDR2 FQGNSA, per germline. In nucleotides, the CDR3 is TGTGCCAGCAGCTTACGACAGAATAACTATGGCTACACCTTC. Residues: CASSLRQNNYGYTF.

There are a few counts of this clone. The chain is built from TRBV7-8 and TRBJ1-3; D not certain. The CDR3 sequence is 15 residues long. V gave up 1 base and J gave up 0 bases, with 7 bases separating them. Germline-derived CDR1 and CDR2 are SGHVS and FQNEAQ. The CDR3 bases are TGTGCCAGCAGCTTAGGTCGGGTCTCTGGAAACACCATATATTTT. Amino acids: CASSLGRVSGNTIYF.

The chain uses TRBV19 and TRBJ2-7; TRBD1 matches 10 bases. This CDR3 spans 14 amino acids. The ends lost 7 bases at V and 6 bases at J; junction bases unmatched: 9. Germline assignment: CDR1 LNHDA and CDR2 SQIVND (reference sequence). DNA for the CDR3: TGTGCCAGTAATCGAGGGACAGGGGTGGGCGAGCAGTACTTC. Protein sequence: CASNRGTGVGEQYF.

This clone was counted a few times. The CDR3 sequence is CASSETRQGGYTF. In DNA form, the CDR3 reads TGTGCCAGCAGTGAAACCCGACAGGGAGGCTACACCTTC. The V call is TRBV2, the J call TRBJ1-2; 7 nucleotides match TRBD1. The CDR3 sequence is 13 residues long. The germline V gene has CDR1 SNHLY and CDR2 FYNNEI. The junction had 5 bases not matched to a gene; V was cut back by 2 bases and J by 8 bases.

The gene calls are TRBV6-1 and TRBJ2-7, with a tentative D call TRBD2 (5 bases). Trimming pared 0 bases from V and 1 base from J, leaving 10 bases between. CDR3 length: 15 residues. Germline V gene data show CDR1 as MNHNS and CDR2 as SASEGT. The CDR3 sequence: CASSEAPGNSYEQYF. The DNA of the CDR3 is TGTGCCAGCAGTGAAGCACCGGGGAATTCCTACGAGCAGTACTTC.

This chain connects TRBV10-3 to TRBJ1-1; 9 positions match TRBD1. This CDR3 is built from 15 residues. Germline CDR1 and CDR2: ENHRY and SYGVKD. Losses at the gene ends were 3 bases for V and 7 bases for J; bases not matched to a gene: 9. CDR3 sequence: CAISEVNRGRVEAFF. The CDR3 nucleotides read TGTGCCATCAGTGAAGTTAACAGGGGGCGCGTTGAAGCTTTCTTT.

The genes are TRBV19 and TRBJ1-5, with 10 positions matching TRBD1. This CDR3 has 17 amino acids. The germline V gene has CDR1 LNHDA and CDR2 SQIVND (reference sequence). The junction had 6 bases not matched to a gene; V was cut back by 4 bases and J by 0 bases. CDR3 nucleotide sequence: TGTGCCAGTAGTAGGGGGGGACAGGGGTATAGCAATCAGCCCCAGCATTTT. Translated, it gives CASSRGGQGYSNQPQHF. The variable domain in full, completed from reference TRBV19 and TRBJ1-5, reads DGGITQSPKYLFRKEGQNVTLSCEQNLNHDAMYWYRQDPGQGLRLIYYSQIVNDFQKGDIAEGYSVSREKKESFPLTVTSAQKNPTAFYLCASSRGGQGYSNQPQHFGDGTRLSIL.

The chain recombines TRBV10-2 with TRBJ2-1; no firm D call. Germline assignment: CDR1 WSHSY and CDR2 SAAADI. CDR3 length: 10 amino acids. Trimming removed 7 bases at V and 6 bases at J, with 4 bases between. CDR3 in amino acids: CASMANEQFF. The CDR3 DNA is TGCGCCAGCATGGCCAATGAGCAGTTCTTC.

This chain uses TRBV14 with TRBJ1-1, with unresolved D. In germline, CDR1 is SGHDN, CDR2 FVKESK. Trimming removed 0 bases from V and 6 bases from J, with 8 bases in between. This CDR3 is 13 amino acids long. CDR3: CASSQDRSSEAFF. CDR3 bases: TGTGCCAGCAGCCAAGATAGGAGTTCTGAAGCTTTCTTT.

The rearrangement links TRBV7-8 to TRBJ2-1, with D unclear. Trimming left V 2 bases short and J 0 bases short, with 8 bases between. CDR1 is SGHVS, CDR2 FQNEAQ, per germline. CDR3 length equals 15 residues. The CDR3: CASSLPLSSYNEQFF. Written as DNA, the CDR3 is TGTGCCAGCAGCTTACCACTTAGCTCCTACAATGAGCAGTTCTTC.

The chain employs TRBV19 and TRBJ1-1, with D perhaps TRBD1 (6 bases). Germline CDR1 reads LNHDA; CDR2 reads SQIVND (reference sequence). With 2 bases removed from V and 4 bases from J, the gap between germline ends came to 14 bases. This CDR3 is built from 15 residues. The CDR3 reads CASSIIDRIFTEAFF. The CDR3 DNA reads TGTGCCAGTAGTATAATAGACAGGATTTTCACTGAAGCTTTCTTT.

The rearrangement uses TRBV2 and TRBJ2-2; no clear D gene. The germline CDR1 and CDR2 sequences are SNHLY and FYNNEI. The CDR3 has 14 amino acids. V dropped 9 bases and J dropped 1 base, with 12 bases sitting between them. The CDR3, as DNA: TGTGCCAGGGGCTCCGCAGGGAACACCGGGGAGCTGTTTTTT. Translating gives CARGSAGNTGELFF.

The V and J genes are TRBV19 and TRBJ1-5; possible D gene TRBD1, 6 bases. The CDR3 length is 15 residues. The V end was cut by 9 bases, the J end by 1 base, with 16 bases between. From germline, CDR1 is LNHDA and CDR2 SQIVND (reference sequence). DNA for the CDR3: TGTGCCAGCAGAGCACAGGGCGTGAGCAATCAGCCCCAGCATTTT. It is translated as CASRAQGVSNQPQHF.

The chain's CDR3 is CASRDLGQAYGYTF. CDR3 in DNA: TGTGCCAGCAGGGACCTAGGACAGGCCTATGGCTACACCTTC. The V call is TRBV2, the J call TRBJ1-2; 7 nucleotides agree with TRBD1. The CDR3 length is 14 residues. From germline, CDR1 is SNHLY and CDR2 FYNNEI. V shed 6 bases and J 4 bases; nucleotides not matched to a gene: 8.

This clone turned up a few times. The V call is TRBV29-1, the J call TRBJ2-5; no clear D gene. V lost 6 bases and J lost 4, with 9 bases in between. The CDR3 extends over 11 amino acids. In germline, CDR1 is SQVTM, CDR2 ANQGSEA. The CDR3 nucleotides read TGCAGCGTGAACGCCGGAGAGACCCAGTACTTC. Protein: CSVNAGETQYF.

The DNA for the CDR3 is TGTGCCAGCAGCGCAGCAGGCCGGGACAGGGAGGGCGAAAAACTGTTTTTT. Encoded protein: CASSAAGRDREGEKLFF. The chain carries TRBV5-6 and TRBJ1-4; 9 bases map to TRBD1. CDR1 is SGHDT and CDR2 is YYEEEE in the germline V gene. This CDR3 is built from 17 residues. Losses at the gene ends were 4 bases for V and 8 bases for J; bases not matched to a gene: 15.